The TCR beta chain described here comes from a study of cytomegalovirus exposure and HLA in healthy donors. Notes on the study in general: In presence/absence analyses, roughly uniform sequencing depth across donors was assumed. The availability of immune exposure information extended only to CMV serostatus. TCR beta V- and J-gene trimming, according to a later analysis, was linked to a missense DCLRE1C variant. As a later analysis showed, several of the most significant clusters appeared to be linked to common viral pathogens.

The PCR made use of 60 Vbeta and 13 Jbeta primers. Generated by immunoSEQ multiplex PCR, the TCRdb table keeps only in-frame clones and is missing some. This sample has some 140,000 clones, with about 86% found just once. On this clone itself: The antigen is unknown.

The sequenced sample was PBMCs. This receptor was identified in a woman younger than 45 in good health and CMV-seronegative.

The CDR3 coding sequence is TGCGCCAGCAGCACCCAGACAGGGGGCCTAACCTACGAGCAGTACTTC. Its protein product is CASSTQTGGLTYEQYF. This chain joins TRBV5-1 and TRBJ2-7; 10 bases agree with TRBD1. With 4 bases clipped from V and 2 bases from J, the junction kept 9 bases outside the gene matches. CDR3 length equals 16 residues. From germline, CDR1 is SGHRS and CDR2 YFSETQ.